This is a list of T cell receptor beta chains from one sample in a study of follicular helper T cells after annual influenza vaccination. Profiling relied on immunoSEQ multiplex PCR, and the TCRdb table lists in-frame clones only, not all of them. The table lists roughly 6,600 clones, around four fifths of them singletons. The material was CXCR5+ CD38- circulating T follicular helper cells from blood, obtained 7 days after influenza vaccination. These receptors originate from an adult who received the influenza vaccine. The CDR3 runs from the conserved cysteine through the conserved F or W. The order of the fields is clone size, V gene, D gene, J gene, CDR3 protein, CDR3 DNA. A D gene is named only where the DNA matches it firmly. Rows give clone size only sometimes, using once, few, many, or a class for an expanded clone.

clone_size: .
v_call: TRBV5-5
d_call: .
j_call: TRBJ2-7
cdr3_aa: CASSLDPGTASYEQYF
cdr3_nt: TGTGCCAGCAGCTTGGACCCCGGGACCGCATCCTACGAGCAGTACTTC

clone_size: .
v_call: TRBV27
d_call: .
j_call: TRBJ2-5
cdr3_aa: CASSSPLGAQYF
cdr3_nt: TGTGCCAGCAGTTCCCCCCTGGGGGCCCAGTACTTC

clone_size: once
v_call: TRBV28
d_call: .
j_call: TRBJ2-2
cdr3_aa: CASRDRGLVGTGELFF
cdr3_nt: TGTGCCAGCAGGGACAGGGGACTAGTAGGCACCGGGGAGCTGTTTTTT

clone_size: once
v_call: TRBV27
d_call: TRBD2
j_call: TRBJ2-3
cdr3_aa: CASSGLAGVDTQYF
cdr3_nt: TGTGCCAGCAGTGGACTAGCGGGAGTAGATACGCAGTATTTT

clone_size: .
v_call: TRBV5-1
d_call: .
j_call: TRBJ2-1
cdr3_aa: CASSLDTYNEQFF
cdr3_nt: TGCGCCAGCAGCTTGGACACATACAATGAGCAGTTCTTC

clone_size: .
v_call: TRBV4-2
d_call: .
j_call: TRBJ2-3
cdr3_aa: CASSQAGDTQYF
cdr3_nt: TGTGCCAGCAGCCAAGCGGGGGATACGCAGTATTTT

clone_size: .
v_call: TRBV2
d_call: .
j_call: TRBJ2-7
cdr3_aa: CASSASGIEQYF
cdr3_nt: TGTGCCAGCAGTGCCTCAGGGATTGAGCAGTACTTC

clone_size: few
v_call: TRBV4-1
d_call: .
j_call: TRBJ2-3
cdr3_aa: CASSQDASLGGATDTQYF
cdr3_nt: TGCGCCAGCAGCCAAGATGCGTCTTTGGGCGGAGCCACAGATACGCAGTATTTT

clone_size: .
v_call: TRBV28
d_call: .
j_call: TRBJ2-7
cdr3_aa: CASSRSPNYEQYF
cdr3_nt: TGTGCCAGCAGTCGATCACCGAACTACGAGCAGTACTTC

clone_size: few
v_call: TRBV11-2
d_call: .
j_call: TRBJ2-1
cdr3_aa: CASSFGYNEQFF
cdr3_nt: TGTGCCAGCAGCTTCGGCTACAATGAGCAGTTCTTC

clone_size: .
v_call: TRBV6-5
d_call: .
j_call: TRBJ2-7
cdr3_aa: CASSYVGGLGYEQYF
cdr3_nt: TGTGCCAGCAGTTACGTGGGGGGCCTCGGCTACGAGCAGTACTTC

clone_size: .
v_call: TRBV7-9
d_call: .
j_call: TRBJ1-1
cdr3_aa: CASSLGGDRNTEAFF
cdr3_nt: TGTGCCAGCAGCTTAGGGGGGGATCGGAACACTGAAGCTTTCTTT

clone_size: .
v_call: TRBV28
d_call: .
j_call: TRBJ2-7
cdr3_aa: CASSPGSTYEQYF
cdr3_nt: TGTGCCAGCAGCCCCGGGTCAACCTACGAGCAGTACTTC

clone_size: .
v_call: TRBV6-5
d_call: .
j_call: TRBJ2-3
cdr3_aa: CASSYRGLTDTQYF
cdr3_nt: TGTGCCAGCAGTTACCGGGGTCTCACAGATACGCAGTATTTT

clone_size: .
v_call: TRBV5-1
d_call: .
j_call: TRBJ1-2
cdr3_aa: CASRRRELAGYTF
cdr3_nt: TGCGCCAGCAGGCGTCGGGAACTGGCTGGCTACACCTTC

clone_size: .
v_call: TRBV6-1
d_call: .
j_call: TRBJ2-7
cdr3_aa: CASSELFQYLQYF
cdr3_nt: TGTGCCAGCAGTGAACTCTTTCAGTACCTACAGTACTTC

clone_size: .
v_call: TRBV5-1
d_call: .
j_call: TRBJ2-1
cdr3_aa: CASSFLGDEQFF
cdr3_nt: TGCGCCAGCAGCTTTCTGGGGGATGAGCAGTTCTTC

clone_size: .
v_call: TRBV19
d_call: .
j_call: TRBJ2-7
cdr3_aa: CASSNTYEQYF
cdr3_nt: TGTGCCAGTAGTAATACGTACGAGCAGTACTTC

clone_size: .
v_call: TRBV29-1
d_call: .
j_call: TRBJ1-4
cdr3_aa: CSAGGVVNEKLFF
cdr3_nt: TGCAGCGCGGGGGGTGTCGTCAATGAAAAACTGTTTTTT

clone_size: few
v_call: TRBV9
d_call: .
j_call: TRBJ2-7
cdr3_aa: CASSASNTGKQYF
cdr3_nt: TGTGCCAGCAGCGCCTCAAATACAGGGAAGCAGTACTTC

clone_size: once
v_call: TRBV6-5
d_call: .
j_call: TRBJ1-1
cdr3_aa: CASSSRTIGNTEAFF
cdr3_nt: TGTGCCAGCAGTTCCCGGACAATCGGGAACACTGAAGCTTTCTTT

clone_size: .
v_call: TRBV5-5
d_call: .
j_call: TRBJ1-2
cdr3_aa: CASSFSSNYGYTF
cdr3_nt: TGTGCCAGCAGCTTCAGCTCTAACTATGGCTACACCTTC

clone_size: .
v_call: TRBV29-1
d_call: TRBD1
j_call: TRBJ2-7
cdr3_aa: CSVARGTGRDEQYF
cdr3_nt: TGCAGCGTTGCACGCGGGACAGGCAGGGACGAGCAGTACTTC

clone_size: .
v_call: TRBV6-5
d_call: .
j_call: TRBJ1-3
cdr3_aa: CASSAAGNTIYF
cdr3_nt: TGTGCCAGCAGTGCAGCTGGAAACACCATATATTTT

clone_size: .
v_call: TRBV9
d_call: .
j_call: TRBJ2-2
cdr3_aa: CASSRSNTGELFF
cdr3_nt: TGTGCCAGCAGCAGATCGAACACCGGGGAGCTGTTTTTT

clone_size: .
v_call: TRBV7-8
d_call: TRBD2
j_call: TRBJ2-1
cdr3_aa: CASSSYGTSGGTYNEQFF
cdr3_nt: TGTGCCAGCAGCTCTTACGGGACTAGCGGGGGGACCTACAATGAGCAGTTCTTC

clone_size: .
v_call: TRBV28
d_call: .
j_call: TRBJ1-5
cdr3_aa: CASSLGGGLSSNQPQHF
cdr3_nt: TGTGCCAGCAGTTTAGGGGGGGGGCTATCCAGCAATCAGCCCCAGCATTTT

clone_size: .
v_call: TRBV5-1
d_call: .
j_call: TRBJ1-3
cdr3_aa: CASSLAEEGNTIYF
cdr3_nt: TGCGCCAGCAGCTTGGCAGAGGAGGGAAACACCATATATTTT

clone_size: once
v_call: TRBV7-8
d_call: .
j_call: TRBJ1-2
cdr3_aa: CASSLDGANYGYTF
cdr3_nt: TGTGCCAGCAGCTTGGACGGAGCTAACTATGGCTACACCTTC

clone_size: once
v_call: TRBV28
d_call: .
j_call: TRBJ1-1
cdr3_aa: CASRPSARLVPEAFF
cdr3_nt: TGTGCCAGCAGGCCAAGTGCACGGCTGGTTCCTGAAGCTTTCTTT

clone_size: .
v_call: TRBV30
d_call: .
j_call: TRBJ1-2
cdr3_aa: CAWSVQGRRNYGYTF
cdr3_nt: TGTGCCTGGAGTGTACAGGGCAGGCGGAACTATGGCTACACCTTC

clone_size: .
v_call: TRBV15
d_call: TRBD1
j_call: TRBJ2-2
cdr3_aa: CATSTPRDSYTGELFF
cdr3_nt: TGTGCCACCAGCACCCCTCGGGACAGCTACACCGGGGAGCTGTTTTTT

clone_size: few
v_call: TRBV6-1
d_call: .
j_call: TRBJ2-2
cdr3_aa: CASTVVALNTGELFF
cdr3_nt: TGTGCCAGCACCGTGGTAGCCTTAAACACCGGGGAGCTGTTTTTT

clone_size: .
v_call: TRBV4-1
d_call: TRBD2
j_call: TRBJ2-5
cdr3_aa: CASSQVRTSGRETQYF
cdr3_nt: TGCGCCAGCAGCCAAGTCCGGACTAGCGGGCGGGAGACCCAGTACTTC

clone_size: .
v_call: TRBV11-1
d_call: TRBD1
j_call: TRBJ2-3
cdr3_aa: CASSMNRGDTQYF
cdr3_nt: TGTGCCAGCAGCATGAACAGGGGGGATACGCAGTATTTT

clone_size: once
v_call: TRBV29-1
d_call: TRBD1
j_call: TRBJ1-5
cdr3_aa: CSVQQGAFQPQHF
cdr3_nt: TGCAGCGTACAACAGGGGGCATTTCAGCCCCAGCATTTT

clone_size: .
v_call: TRBV7-9
d_call: TRBD2
j_call: TRBJ2-7
cdr3_aa: CASSARGSGGPVAYEQYF
cdr3_nt: TGTGCCAGCAGTGCACGAGGTAGCGGGGGACCCGTAGCCTACGAGCAGTACTTC

clone_size: .
v_call: TRBV11-2
d_call: TRBD1
j_call: TRBJ1-5
cdr3_aa: CASSDSGQNQPQHF
cdr3_nt: TGTGCCAGCAGCGACTCGGGACAGAATCAGCCCCAGCATTTT

clone_size: .
v_call: TRBV6-6
d_call: TRBD1
j_call: TRBJ1-2
cdr3_aa: CASSQTGVRRYTF
cdr3_nt: TGTGCCAGCAGCCAGACAGGGGTTAGGCGCTACACCTTC

clone_size: .
v_call: TRBV28
d_call: .
j_call: TRBJ1-2
cdr3_aa: CASSLDGRDYGYTF
cdr3_nt: TGTGCCAGCAGTTTAGACGGCAGGGACTATGGCTACACCTTC

clone_size: .
v_call: TRBV19
d_call: .
j_call: TRBJ1-1
cdr3_aa: CASNWQVNTEAFF
cdr3_nt: TGTGCCAGTAATTGGCAGGTGAACACTGAAGCTTTCTTT

clone_size: .
v_call: TRBV28
d_call: .
j_call: TRBJ2-3
cdr3_aa: CASSYPSSGIDTQYF
cdr3_nt: TGTGCCAGCAGCTACCCGTCCTCCGGTATAGATACGCAGTATTTT